The 13 T cell receptor beta chains given below trace back to one sample, sequenced in a study of cytomegalovirus exposure and HLA in healthy donors. The study ran its PCR with 60 Vbeta and 13 Jbeta primers. Clones were read by immunoSEQ multiplex PCR, and TCRdb kept only the in-frame ones, dropping some. This table holds some 140,000 clones, roughly four fifths found once. Material: PBMCs. These TCRs come from a woman in her 50s in good health and CMV-seropositive.

The rearrangement links TRBV5-4 to TRBJ2-3, with 9 bases identical to TRBD2. CDR3 size: 15 residues. Per germline, CDR1 SGHNT and CDR2 YYREEE (reference sequence). Trimming cost V 3 bases and J 0 bases; bases outside gene matches: 2. The CDR3, as DNA: TGTGCCAGCAGCTCGCGGGGGGGAAGCACAGATACGCAGTATTTT. Translation gives CASSSRGGSTDTQYF.

V is TRBV7-9 and J is TRBJ1-1, with TRBD1 matching 7 bases. The ends lost 5 bases at V and 3 bases at J; junction bases unmatched: 3. The V gene's germline CDR1 is SEHNR and CDR2 FQNEAQ (reference sequence). The CDR3 length is 13 residues. In nucleotides, the CDR3 is TGTGCCAGCAGCATACAGGGGTACACTGAAGCTTTCTTT. Its translation is CASSIQGYTEAFF.

The J gene is TRBJ1-5, the V gene TRBV6-1, with 7 bases identical to TRBD1. The CDR3 runs 15 residues. The germline CDR1 and CDR2 sequences are MNHNS and SASEGT. With 5 bases clipped from V and 5 bases from J, the junction kept 9 bases outside the gene matches. DNA for the CDR3: TGTGCCAGCAGTCGGGCACAGGGGTCTTATCAGCCCCAGCATTTT. It specifies CASSRAQGSYQPQHF.

The chain links TRBV30 to TRBJ2-3; D is undetermined. Germline V CDR1 and CDR2: GTSNPN, SVGIG (reference sequence). V was trimmed by 5 bases and J by 1 base, leaving 13 bases between them. The CDR3 is 14 amino acids. The CDR3 sequence: CAWEDSLGTDTQYF. In DNA form, the CDR3 reads TGTGCCTGGGAGGATAGTCTAGGCACAGATACGCAGTATTTT.

Comments on this clone: The junction does not match germline at one end; this may be a read error. J is TRBJ1-2 and V is TRBV7-9; D not resolved. The CDR3 extends over 15 amino acids. The V gene's germline CDR1 is SEHNR and CDR2 FQNEAQ (reference sequence). This chain's CDR3 is CSSSLTRTSNYGYTF. CDR3 nucleotide sequence: TGTTCCAGCAGCTTAACGCGTACTAGTAACTATGGCTACACCTTC.

This clone was observed a handful of times. This chain connects TRBV2 to TRBJ1-1; D is possibly TRBD1 (6 bases). The germline V and J ends were trimmed by 11 bases and 4 bases, with 26 bases remaining between them. The CDR3 has 16 amino acids. Germline lookup yields CDR1 SNHLY and CDR2 FYNNEI. The CDR3 DNA reads TGTGCCCTTATCAACAGCTGGACAGAGGGGACCACTGAAGCTTTCTTT. Translated: CALINSWTEGTTEAFF.

The chain recombines TRBV7-2 with TRBJ2-1; 7 nucleotides line up with TRBD2. Unmatched junction bases numbered 6, after V lost 1 base and J lost 3 bases. Germline CDR1 reads SGHTA; CDR2 reads FQGNSA. The CDR3 length is 16 residues. CDR3 DNA sequence: TGTGCCAGCAGCTTAGTGCGGGGGTCGTACTACAATGAGCAGTTCTTC. This sequence encodes CASSLVRGSYYNEQFF. Complete variable domain (other parts from reference TRBV7-2 and TRBJ2-1): GAGVSQSPSNKVTEKGKDVELRCDPISGHTALYWYRQSLGQGLEFLIYFQGNSAPDKSGLPSDRFSAERTGGSVSTLTIQRTQQEDSAVYLCASSLVRGSYYNEQFFGPGTRLTVL.

This clone has just a few counts. CDR3 protein: CASSLVGGPTGELFF. CDR3 bases: TGTGCCAGCAGCTTAGTCGGGGGTCCCACCGGGGAGCTGTTTTTT. The J gene is TRBJ2-2, the V gene TRBV7-2, with D perhaps matching TRBD2 (6 bases). V was trimmed by 1 base and J by 4 bases, leaving 10 bases between them. The CDR3 sequence is 15 residues long. Germline CDR1 and CDR2: SGHTA and FQGNSA.

This clone has a single count. The V and J genes are TRBV28 and TRBJ1-4, with D perhaps TRBD1 (5 bases). Germline V gene data show CDR1 as MDHEN and CDR2 as SYDVKM. Trimming pared 10 bases from V and 0 bases from J, leaving 15 bases between. This CDR3 has 15 amino acids. CDR3 sequence reads: CATARGGATNEKLFF. The CDR3 DNA reads TGTGCCACCGCCCGGGGGGGTGCAACTAATGAAAAACTGTTTTTT.

The gene calls are TRBV27 and TRBJ2-7, with D perhaps TRBD2 (5 bases). Germline loops: CDR1 MNHEY, CDR2 SMNVEV (reference sequence). Trimming stripped 2 bases from V and 4 bases from J, with 15 bases between. The length of the CDR3 is 15 residues. DNA for the CDR3: TGTGCCAGCAGTTTACTCCCCGAAGGGAGATACGAGCAGTACTTC. Translating gives CASSLLPEGRYEQYF.

V usage is TRBV6-5 and J usage is TRBJ2-7; possibly TRBD1 for D (5 bases). The V gene's germline CDR1 is MNHEY and CDR2 SVGAGI. CDR3 length: 15 amino acids. V was trimmed by 9 bases and J by 2 bases, leaving 20 bases between them. The CDR3 sequence is CARRLWAGRPYEQYF. CDR3 nucleotides: TGTGCCAGGAGGCTGTGGGCAGGGCGCCCCTACGAGCAGTACTTC.

V gene TRBV6-6 combines with J gene TRBJ1-1; D gene unclear. Trimming stripped 3 bases from V and 7 bases from J, with 15 bases between. Germline V gene data show CDR1 as MNHNY and CDR2 as SVGAGI (reference sequence). The CDR3 has 14 amino acids. CDR3 amino acids: CASSYSGNRDEAFF. As DNA, the CDR3 is TGTGCCAGCAGTTATTCGGGGAATCGGGATGAAGCTTTCTTT.

This clone was counted only a few times. This chain uses TRBV2 with TRBJ1-5; TRBD1 matches at 7 bases. The CDR3 is 20 residues long. V was pared by 6 bases and J by 2 bases, with 22 bases of the junction left unmatched. Germline V CDR1 and CDR2: SNHLY, FYNNEI. The CDR3 bases are TGTGCCAGCAGCCTGCAAACTGGTCAGGGCAGGGGGTGGGGCAATCAGCCCCAGCATTTT. Its translation is CASSLQTGQGRGWGNQPQHF. The whole variable domain, remainder taken from reference TRBV2 and TRBJ1-5, is EPEVTQTPSHQVTQMGQEVILRCVPISNHLYFYWYRQILGQKVEFLVSFYNNEISEKSEIFDDQFSVERPDGSNFTLKIRSTKLEDSAMYFCASSLQTGQGRGWGNQPQHFGDGTRLSIL.